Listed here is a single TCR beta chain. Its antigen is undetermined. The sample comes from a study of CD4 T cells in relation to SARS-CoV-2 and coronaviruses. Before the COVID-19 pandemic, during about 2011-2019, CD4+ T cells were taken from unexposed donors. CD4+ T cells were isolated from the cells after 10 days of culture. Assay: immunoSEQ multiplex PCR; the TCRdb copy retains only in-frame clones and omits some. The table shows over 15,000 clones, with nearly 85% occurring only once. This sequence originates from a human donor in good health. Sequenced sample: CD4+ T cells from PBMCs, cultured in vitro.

The CDR3 DNA sequence: TGTGCCAGCAGCGCCCAGGGACAGACGAACACTGAAGCTTTCTTT. Amino acids: CASSAQGQTNTEAFF. The chain couples TRBV9 to TRBJ1-1; 7 bases agree with TRBD1. CDR3 length equals 15 residues. V lost 3 bases to trimming and J lost 1 base; unmatched junction nucleotides: 6. Germline V gene lookup returns CDR1 SGDLS and CDR2 YYNGEE.